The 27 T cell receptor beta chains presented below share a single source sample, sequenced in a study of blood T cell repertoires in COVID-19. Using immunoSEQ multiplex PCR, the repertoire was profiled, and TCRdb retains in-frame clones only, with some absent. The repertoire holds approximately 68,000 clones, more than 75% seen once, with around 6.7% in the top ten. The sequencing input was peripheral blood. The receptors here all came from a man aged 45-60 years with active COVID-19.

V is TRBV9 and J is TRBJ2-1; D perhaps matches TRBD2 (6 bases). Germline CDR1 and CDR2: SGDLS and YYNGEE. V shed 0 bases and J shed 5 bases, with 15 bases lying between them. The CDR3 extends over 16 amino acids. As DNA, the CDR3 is TGTGCCAGCAGCGTAGACCCGGGACTTGGGGACAATGAGCAGTTCTTC. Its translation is CASSVDPGLGDNEQFF. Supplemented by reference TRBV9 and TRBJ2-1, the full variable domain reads DSGVTQTPKHLITATGQRVTLRCSPRSGDLSVYWYQQSLDQGLQFLIQYYNGEERAKGNILERFSAQQFPDLHSELNLSSLELGDSALYFCASSVDPGLGDNEQFFGPGTRLTVL.

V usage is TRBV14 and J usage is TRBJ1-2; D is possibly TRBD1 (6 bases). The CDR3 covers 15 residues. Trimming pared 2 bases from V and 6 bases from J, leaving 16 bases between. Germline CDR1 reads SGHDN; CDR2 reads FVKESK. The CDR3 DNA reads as TGTGCCAGCAGCCAAACTTTAGCAGGGGTGAATGGCTACACCTTC. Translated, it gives CASSQTLAGVNGYTF.

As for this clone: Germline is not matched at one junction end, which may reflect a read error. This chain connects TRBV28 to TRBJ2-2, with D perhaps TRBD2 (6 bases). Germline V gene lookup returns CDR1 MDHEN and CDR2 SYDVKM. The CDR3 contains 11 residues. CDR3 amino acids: CASSLDGGLFF. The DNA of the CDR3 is TGTGCCAGCAGCCTCGACGGGGGGCTGTTTTTT.

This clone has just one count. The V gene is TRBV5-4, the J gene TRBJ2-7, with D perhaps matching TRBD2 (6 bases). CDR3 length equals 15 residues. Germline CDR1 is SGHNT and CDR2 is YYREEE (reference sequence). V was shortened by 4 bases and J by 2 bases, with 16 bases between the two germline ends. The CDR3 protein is CASSPDGTAAYEQYF. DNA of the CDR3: TGTGCCAGCAGCCCCGACGGGACTGCAGCCTACGAGCAGTACTTC.

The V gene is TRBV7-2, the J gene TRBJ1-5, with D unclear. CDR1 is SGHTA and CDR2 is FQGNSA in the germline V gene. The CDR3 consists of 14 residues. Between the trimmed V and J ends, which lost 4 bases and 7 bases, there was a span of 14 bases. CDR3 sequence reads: CASSWRQFGQPQHF. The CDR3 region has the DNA TGTGCCAGCAGCTGGCGACAATTTGGCCAGCCCCAGCATTTT.

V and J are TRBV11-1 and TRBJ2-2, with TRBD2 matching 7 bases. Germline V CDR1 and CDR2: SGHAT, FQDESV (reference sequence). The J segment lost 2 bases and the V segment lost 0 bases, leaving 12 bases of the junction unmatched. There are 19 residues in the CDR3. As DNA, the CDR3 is TGTGCCAGCAGCTTAGCGAATCTATGGAGCGGGGCTAACACCGGGGAGCTGTTTTTT. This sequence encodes CASSLANLWSGANTGELFF.

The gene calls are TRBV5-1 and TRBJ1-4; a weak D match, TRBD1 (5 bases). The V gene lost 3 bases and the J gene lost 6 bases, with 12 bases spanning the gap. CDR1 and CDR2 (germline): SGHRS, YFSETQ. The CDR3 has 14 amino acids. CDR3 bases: TGCGCCAGCAGCTCCGGCAGGGCCGATGAAAAACTGTTTTTT. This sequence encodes CASSSGRADEKLFF.

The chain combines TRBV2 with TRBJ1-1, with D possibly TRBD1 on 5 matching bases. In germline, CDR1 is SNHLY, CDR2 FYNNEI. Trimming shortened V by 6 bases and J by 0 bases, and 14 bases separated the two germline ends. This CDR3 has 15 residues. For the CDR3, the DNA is TGTGCCAGCAGCTACCATCGGGGGGTGAACACTGAAGCTTTCTTT. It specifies CASSYHRGVNTEAFF.

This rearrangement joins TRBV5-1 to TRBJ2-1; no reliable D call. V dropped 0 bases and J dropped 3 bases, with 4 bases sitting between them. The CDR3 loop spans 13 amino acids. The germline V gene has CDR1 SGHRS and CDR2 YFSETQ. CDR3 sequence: CASSLVLYNEQFF. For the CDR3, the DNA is TGCGCCAGCAGCTTGGTTCTCTACAATGAGCAGTTCTTC.

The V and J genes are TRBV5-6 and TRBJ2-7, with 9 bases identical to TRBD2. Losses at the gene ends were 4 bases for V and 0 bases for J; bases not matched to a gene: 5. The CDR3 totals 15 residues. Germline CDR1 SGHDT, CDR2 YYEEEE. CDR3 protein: CASSGGLASSYEQYF. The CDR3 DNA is TGTGCCAGCAGCGGGGGACTAGCCAGCTCCTACGAGCAGTACTTC.

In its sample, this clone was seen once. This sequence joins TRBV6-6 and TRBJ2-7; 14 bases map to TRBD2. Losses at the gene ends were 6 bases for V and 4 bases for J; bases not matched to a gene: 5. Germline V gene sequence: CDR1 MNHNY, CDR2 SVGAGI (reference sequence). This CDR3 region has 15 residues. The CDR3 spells CASSQTSGGEYEQYF. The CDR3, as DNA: TGTGCCAGCAGCCAGACTAGCGGGGGGGAATACGAGCAGTACTTC.

In DNA, the CDR3 is TGCGCCAGCAGCCAAGATTATCAGGGGGGCGCAGGAAACACCATATATTTT. Protein: CASSQDYQGGAGNTIYF. V gene TRBV4-3 combines with J gene TRBJ1-3; 7 bases match TRBD1. The germline CDR1 and CDR2 sequences are LGHNA and YSLEER. Losses at the gene ends were 0 bases for V and 4 bases for J; bases not matched to a gene: 9. This CDR3 has 17 residues.

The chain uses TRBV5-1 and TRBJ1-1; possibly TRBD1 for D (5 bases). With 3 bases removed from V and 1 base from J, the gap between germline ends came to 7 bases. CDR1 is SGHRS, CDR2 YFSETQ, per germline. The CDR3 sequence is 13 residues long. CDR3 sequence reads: CASSSQGNTEAFF. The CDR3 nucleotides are TGCGCCAGCAGCTCTCAGGGGAACACTGAAGCTTTCTTT.

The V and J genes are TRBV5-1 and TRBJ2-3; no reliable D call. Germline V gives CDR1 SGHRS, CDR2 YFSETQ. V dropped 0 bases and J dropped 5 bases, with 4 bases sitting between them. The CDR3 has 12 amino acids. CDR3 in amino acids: CASSLALDTQYF. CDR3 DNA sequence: TGCGCCAGCAGCTTGGCCTTAGATACGCAGTATTTT.

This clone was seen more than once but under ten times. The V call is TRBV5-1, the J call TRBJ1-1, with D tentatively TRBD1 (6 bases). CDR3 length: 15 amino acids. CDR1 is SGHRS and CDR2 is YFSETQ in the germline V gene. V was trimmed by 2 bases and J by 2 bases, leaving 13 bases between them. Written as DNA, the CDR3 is TGCGCCAGCAGCTTAAATGCAGGGGTAAACACTGAAGCTTTCTTT. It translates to CASSLNAGVNTEAFF. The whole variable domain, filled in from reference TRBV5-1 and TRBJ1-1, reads KAGVTQTPRYLIKTRGQQVTLSCSPISGHRSVSWYQQTPGQGLQFLFEYFSETQRNKGNFPGRFSGRQFSNSRSEMNVSTLELGDSALYLCASSLNAGVNTEAFFGQGTRLTVV.

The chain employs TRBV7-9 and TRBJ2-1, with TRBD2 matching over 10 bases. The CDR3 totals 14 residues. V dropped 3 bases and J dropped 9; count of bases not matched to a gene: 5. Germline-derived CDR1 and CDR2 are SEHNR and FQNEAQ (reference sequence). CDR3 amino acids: CASSFGTSEVEQFF. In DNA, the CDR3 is TGTGCCAGCAGCTTCGGGACTAGCGAAGTTGAGCAGTTCTTC.

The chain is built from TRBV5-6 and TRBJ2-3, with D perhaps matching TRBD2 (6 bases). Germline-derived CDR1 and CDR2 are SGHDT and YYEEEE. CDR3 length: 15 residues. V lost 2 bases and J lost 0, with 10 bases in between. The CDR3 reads CASSFGGSSTDTQYF. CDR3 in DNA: TGTGCCAGCAGCTTCGGGGGTTCCAGCACAGATACGCAGTATTTT.

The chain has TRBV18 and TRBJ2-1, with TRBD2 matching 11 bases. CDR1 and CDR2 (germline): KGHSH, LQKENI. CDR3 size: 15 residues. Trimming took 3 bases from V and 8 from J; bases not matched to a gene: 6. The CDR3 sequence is CASSPTSGAVHEQFF. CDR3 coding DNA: TGTGCCAGCTCACCGACTAGCGGGGCAGTCCATGAGCAGTTCTTC.

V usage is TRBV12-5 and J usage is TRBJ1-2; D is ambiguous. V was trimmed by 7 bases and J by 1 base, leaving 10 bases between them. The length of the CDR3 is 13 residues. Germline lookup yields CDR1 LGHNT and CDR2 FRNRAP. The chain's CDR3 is CASAGEFNYGYTF. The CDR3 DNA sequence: TGTGCTAGTGCCGGGGAGTTTAACTATGGCTACACCTTC. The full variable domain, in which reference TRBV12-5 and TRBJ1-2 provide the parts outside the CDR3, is DARVTQTPRHKVTEMGQEVTMRCQPILGHNTVFWYRQTMMQGLELLAYFRNRAPLDDSGMPKDRFSAEMPDATLATLKIQPSEPRDSAVYFCASAGEFNYGYTFGSGTRLTVV.

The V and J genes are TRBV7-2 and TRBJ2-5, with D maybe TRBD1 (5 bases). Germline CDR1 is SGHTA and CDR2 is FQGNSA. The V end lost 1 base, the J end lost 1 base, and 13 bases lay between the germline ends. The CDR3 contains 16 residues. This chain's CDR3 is CASSLEGRVLQETQYF. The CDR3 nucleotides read TGTGCCAGCAGCTTAGAAGGCAGGGTACTCCAAGAGACCCAGTACTTC.

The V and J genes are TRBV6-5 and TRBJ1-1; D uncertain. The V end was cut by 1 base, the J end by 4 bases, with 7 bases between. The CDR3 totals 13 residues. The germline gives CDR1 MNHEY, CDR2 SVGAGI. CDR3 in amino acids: CASSYLGGTEAFF. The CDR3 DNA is TGTGCCAGCAGTTACTTGGGAGGCACTGAAGCTTTCTTT.

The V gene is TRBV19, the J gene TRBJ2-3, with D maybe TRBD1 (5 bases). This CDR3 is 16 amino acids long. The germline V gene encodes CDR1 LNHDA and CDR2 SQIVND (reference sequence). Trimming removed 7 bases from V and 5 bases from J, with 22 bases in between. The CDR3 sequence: CASTLSALRTGDTQYF. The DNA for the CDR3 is TGTGCCAGTACCCTCTCGGCCCTCCGAACAGGAGATACGCAGTATTTT.

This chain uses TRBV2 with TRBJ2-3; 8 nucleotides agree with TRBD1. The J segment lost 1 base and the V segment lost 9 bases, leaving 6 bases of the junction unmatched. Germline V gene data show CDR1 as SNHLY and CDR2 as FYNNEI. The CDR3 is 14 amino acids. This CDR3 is CARQLGQGTDTQYF. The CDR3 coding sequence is TGTGCCAGACAACTGGGACAGGGCACAGATACGCAGTATTTT.

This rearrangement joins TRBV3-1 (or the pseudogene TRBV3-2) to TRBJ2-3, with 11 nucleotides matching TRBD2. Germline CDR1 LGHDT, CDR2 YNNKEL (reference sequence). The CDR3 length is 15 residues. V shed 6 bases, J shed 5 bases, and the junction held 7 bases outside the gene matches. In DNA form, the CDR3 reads TGTGCCAGCAGTTACACTAGCGGGAGTAGAGATACGCAGTATTTT. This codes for CASSYTSGSRDTQYF.

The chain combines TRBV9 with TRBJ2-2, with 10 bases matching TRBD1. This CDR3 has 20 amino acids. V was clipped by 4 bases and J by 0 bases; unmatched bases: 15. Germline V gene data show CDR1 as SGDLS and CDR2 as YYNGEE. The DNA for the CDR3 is TGTGCCAGCAGCCTCCGCCGGGACAGGGGTAGGGGCGCGAACACCGGGGAGCTGTTTTTT. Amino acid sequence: CASSLRRDRGRGANTGELFF.

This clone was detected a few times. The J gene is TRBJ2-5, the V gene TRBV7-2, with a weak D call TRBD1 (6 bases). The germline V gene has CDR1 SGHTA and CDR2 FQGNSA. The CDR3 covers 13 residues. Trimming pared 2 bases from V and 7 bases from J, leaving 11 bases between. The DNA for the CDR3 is TGTGCCAGCAGCTTATTCGACAGGCCGACCCAGTACTTC. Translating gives CASSLFDRPTQYF.

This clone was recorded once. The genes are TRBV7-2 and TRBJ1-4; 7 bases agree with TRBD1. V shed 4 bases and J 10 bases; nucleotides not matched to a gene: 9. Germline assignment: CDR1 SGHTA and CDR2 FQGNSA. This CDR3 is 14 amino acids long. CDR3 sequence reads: CASSSGQEPRKLFF. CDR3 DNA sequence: TGTGCCAGCAGCTCCGGACAGGAACCCCGAAAACTGTTTTTT.